This T cell receptor beta chain is from a study of CD8 T cells in Susac syndrome (dated by TCRdb to about 2019). Regarding the complete study: Among the Susac syndrome patients who were sequenced, clinically active disease was present in about six and clinical remission was observed in about eight. At the time of blood withdrawal, Susac syndrome patients were either therapy-naive, taking corticosteroids (with some also receiving IVIg), or on IVIg alone. Repertoire sequencing was used to test whether CD8+ T cell activation and differentiation in Susac syndrome was antigen driven.

After removal of 6 bases from V and 0 bases from J, the junction retains 4 bases not matched to a gene. Reading the germline V gene gives CDR1 KGHSH and CDR2 LQKENI. The CDR3 covers 16 residues, taking in both the cysteine and the phenylalanine. Just CDR3 DNA is preserved here, 48 bases in frame from base 1. RNA was extracted using the RNeasy kit, and roughly 0.45 to 1 microgram was reverse transcribed with random hexamers. The immunoSEQ multiplex PCR assay, which covers 54 Vbeta and 13 Jbeta segments, was used to amplify TCR beta CDR3 regions. PCR amplification bias was corrected using a synthetic template baseline for primer optimization and computational correction. Per the source publication's procedure: Reads were annotated to V, D and J genes according to IMGT and were analyzed with immunoSEQ Analyzer, with only productive sequences retained. To calculate clonality, Shannon entropy was normalized by log2 of the number of productive unique sequences and then subtracted from one. For each patient and control, public and private clones were evaluated among the 100 most prevalent clones. Susac-specific clones were defined as absent from healthy and MS cohorts, 1052 published viral clones and other ImmuneACCESS disease sequences. In TCRdb, the public reads were trimmed at Q25 with fastp and aligned with MiXCR, with productive beta chains retained. Records with the same CDR3 protein are collapsed into one entry carrying the most frequent genes and DNA. Here the V and J calls rest on TCRdb's processing, not on the authors' analysis. This sample gives roughly 80,000 distinct CDR3 sequences in total; 93% of them show up just once. The top ten clones comprise over 0.5% of the sample.

On this clonotype: Its antigen is currently not known. Qualities for individual bases were not recorded, and no much larger clone is one base off.

Broader findings and caveats from the paper: In patients with Susac syndrome, the CD4+ T cell repertoire showed no detectable clonal expansion. The TCR sequencing and HLA analysis was acknowledged to have included a relatively small number of individuals.

High-throughput TCR beta sequencing profiled peripheral blood CD8+ and CD4+ T cells from healthy donors, Susac syndrome patients and multiple sclerosis patients. The Susac syndrome patients fulfilled recently defined diagnostic criteria for definite or probable disease. CD8+ TEMRA cells were enriched by FACS, while bulk CD8+ and CD4+ T cells were purified by magnetic negative isolation. Blood was drawn into EDTA tubes, processed within 24 hours, and PBMCs were isolated by density gradient centrifugation. PBMCs intended for TCR sequencing were cryopreserved in liquid nitrogen and thawed later in a water bath at 37 degrees C. Purity of sorted or isolated CD4+, CD8+ and CD8+ TEMRA cells was at least 90%.

The material sequenced was CD4+ T cells from PBMCs. The sequence came from a human donor with Susac syndrome. The sequence is built from TRBV18 and TRBJ2-2; 10 central bases correspond to TRBD1. The DNA is as follows: TGTGCCAGCTCGGCCGGACAGGGGGCGAACACCGGGGAGCTGTTTTTT. Its translation is CASSAGQGANTGELFF.